The clone carrying this TCR beta chain has just one count. A UMI-containing oligonucleotide was joined by 3' ligation to the TCR cDNA template. Ligated cDNA underwent four rounds of PCR with nested alpha and beta constant region primers and SP2. TCRdb analysed the 5' RACE reads with MiXCR anew, one entry per CDR3 protein. In the table there are 48,000 or so distinct CDR3 sequences, around 4.7% of which are singletons. This specimen comes from a study of naive and memory T cell subsets. V gave up 3 bases and J gave up 5 bases, with 14 bases separating them. The CDR3 extends over 15 amino acids. CDR1 is SGHTA, CDR2 FQGTGA, per germline.

The sequence was collected from a female donor in good health. The gene calls are TRBV7-3 and TRBJ2-1, with unresolved D. For the CDR3, the DNA is TGTGCCAGCAGCTTTTTCCCCCAGGTTAACAATGAGCAGTTCTTC. The encoded protein is CASSFFPQVNNEQFF.